These 7 T cell receptor beta chains originate from one sample sequenced in a study of T-cell reconstitution after alpha-beta-depleted transplantation in children. Preparation of the TCRbeta library was carried out with unique molecular identifiers. TCRdb reprocessed the PCR reads via MiXCR and lists one record per CDR3 protein. The table shows more than 200,000 distinct CDR3 sequences, with 20% to 30% occurring only once. The starting material was PBMCs, mostly from graft donor cells, obtained 360 days after TCRalphabeta/CD19-depleted stem cell transplant. The receptors stem from a female patient aged 2 to 10 who had a stem cell transplant for congenital amegakaryocytic thrombocytopenia, so the T cells may come from the graft donor.

This clonotype has a handful of counts. This chain connects TRBV5-4 to TRBJ1-3; no definite D call. Germline V CDR1 and CDR2: SGHNT, YYREEE (reference sequence). The CDR3 runs to 15 residues. Between the trimmed V and J ends, which lost 2 bases and 0 bases, there was a span of 9 bases. Written as DNA, the CDR3 is TGTGCCAGCAGCTTCCGGCGTGCCTCTGGAAACACCATATATTTT. Translated, it gives CASSFRRASGNTIYF. Full variable domain (outside the CDR3, taken from reference TRBV5-4 and TRBJ1-3): ETGVTQSPTHLIKTRGQQVTLRCSSQSGHNTVSWYQQALGQGPQFIFQYYREEENGRGNFPPRFSGLQFPNYSSELNVNALELDDSALYLCASSFRRASGNTIYFGEGSWLTVV.

The chain employs TRBV20-1 and TRBJ2-4, with TRBD1 as a possible D gene (5 bases). The CDR3 contains 14 residues. Germline V lookup: CDR1 DFQATT, CDR2 SNEGSKA (reference sequence). Trimming left V 5 bases short and J 6 bases short, with 17 bases between. For the CDR3, the DNA is TGCAGTGCTTCACCTGCGACAGACCCAAACATTCAGTACTTC. Translation: CSASPATDPNIQYF.

The rearrangement uses TRBV12-3 or TRBV12-4 and TRBJ2-1; D possibly uses TRBD1 or TRBD2 (5 bases each). The CDR3 covers 13 residues. Trimming pared 3 bases from V and 8 bases from J, leaving 11 bases between. CDR3 protein: CASSFGQGDEQFF. The CDR3 nucleotides read TGTGCCAGCAGTTTCGGGCAGGGAGATGAGCAGTTCTTC.

This clonotype was seen a few times. The chain links TRBV6-2 or TRBV6-3 to TRBJ2-2; tentative D call: TRBD1 (6 bases). Trimming left V 7 bases short and J 8 bases short, with 8 bases between. CDR1 is MNHEY, CDR2 SVGEGT, per germline. This CDR3 spans 11 amino acids. CDR3 region: CASNRAGELFF. For the CDR3, the DNA is TGTGCCAGCAACAGGGCAGGGGAGCTGTTTTTT.

This clonotype occurred a few times. The chain combines TRBV4-3 with TRBJ1-1, with D hard to call. CDR1 and CDR2 (germline): LGHNA, YSLEER. CDR3 length: 15 amino acids. The V end was cut by 2 bases, the J end by 3 bases, with 13 bases between. CDR3 sequence (DNA): TGCGCCAGCAGCCAAAGCTTCCCAGGAGACACTGAAGCTTTCTTT. Residues: CASSQSFPGDTEAFF.

The chain is built from TRBV28 and TRBJ2-5, with D tentatively TRBD1 (6 bases). The length of the CDR3 is 17 residues. Germline V CDR1 and CDR2: MDHEN, SYDVKM. V was clipped by 0 bases and J by 5 bases, with 19 bases between them. The CDR3, as DNA: TGTGCCAGCAGTTTATGGGTGTCAGGGCCTCAGGGGGAGACCCAGTACTTC. It yields the protein CASSLWVSGPQGETQYF.

This clonotype occurred a few times. This chain links TRBV28 with TRBJ2-1; possibly TRBD2 for D (7 bases). Germline CDR1 reads MDHEN; CDR2 reads SYDVKM. The CDR3 is made up of 17 amino acids. V gave up 2 bases and J gave up 2 bases, with 16 bases separating them. The CDR3 loop is CASSLTAWRGPYNEQFF. DNA of the CDR3: TGTGCCAGCAGTTTAACGGCATGGCGGGGGCCCTACAATGAGCAGTTCTTC.